This T cell receptor beta chain was sequenced for a study of blood T cells in healthy people across ages. The V gene lost 9 bases and the J gene lost 1 base, with 9 bases spanning the gap. The CDR3 totals 12 residues. Per the germline V gene, CDR1 is SGHDT and CDR2 is YYEEEE. A second PCR, run for about 7 to 11 cycles, used a sample-barcoded 5' primer plus a J-beta primer mix. TCRdb re-derived calls from the 5' RACE reads in MiXCR, one entry per CDR3 protein. This table has about 930,000 distinct CDR3 sequences, about 29% appearing once. This clonotype was detected many times. These data were also reused for a study on T cells of mothers and their children. From that study: For related and unrelated pairs alike, thymic selection shapes TCR recombination output similarly. Compared with unrelated pairs, related mother-child pairs had slightly higher, non-significant overlap.

The clonotype comes from a woman in her 40s in good health. Sequencing used blood. The chain joins TRBV5-6 to TRBJ2-3; D is ambiguous. CDR3 loop: CATKGRTDTQYF. The DNA for the CDR3 is TGTGCCACGAAGGGCCGCACAGATACGCAGTATTTT. Full variable domain (outside the CDR3, taken from reference TRBV5-6 and TRBJ2-3): DAGVTQSPTHLIKTRGQQVTLRCSPKSGHDTVSWYQQALGQGPQFIFQYYEEEERQRGNFPDRFSGHQFPNYSSELNVNALLLGDSALYLCATKGRTDTQYFGPGTRLTVL.